Listed below are T cell receptor beta chains from one sample, sequenced in a study of cytomegalovirus exposure and HLA in healthy donors. Only in-frame clones appear in the TCRdb table, and some are missing; sequencing was by immunoSEQ multiplex PCR. The table shows 150,000 to 200,000 clones, with over 75% occurring only once. The specimen sequenced was PBMCs. The receptors originated from a woman aged 50 to 65 in good health and CMV-seronegative. Both conserved end residues are part of each CDR3. The D gene is left open where the match is weak. Rows give clone size only sometimes, using once, few, many, or a class for an expanded clone.

TRBD1,.,TRBJ2-1,TRBV4-2,TGTGCCAGCAGCCAAGGGTGGACAGGGGGCAATGAGCAGTTCTTC,CASSQGWTGGNEQFF
.,.,TRBJ1-1,TRBV27,TGTGCCAGCAAGTCAGAATCCTCCAACACTGAAGCTTTCTTT,CASKSESSNTEAFF
.,.,TRBJ1-5,TRBV2,TGTACCAGCAGTGAAGGATTCTATAGCAATCAGCCCCAGCATTTT,CTSSEGFYSNQPQHF
TRBD1,.,TRBJ2-7,TRBV29-1,TGCAGCGTTGAGGGACAGCTACCCTACGAGCAGTACTTC,CSVEGQLPYEQYF
.,.,TRBJ1-1,TRBV11-3,TGTGCCAGCAGCTTAAGGGGTGTGAACACTGAAGCTTTCTTT,CASSLRGVNTEAFF
TRBD2,few,TRBJ2-5,TRBV7-9,TGTGCCAGCAGTCCCACCGGGACTAGCGGTGGAGAGACCCAGTACTTC,CASSPTGTSGGETQYF
TRBD1,.,TRBJ2-5,TRBV5-1,TGCGCCAGCAGGGGGTTACAGGGGCAAGAGACCCAGTACTTC,CASRGLQGQETQYF
TRBD2,.,TRBJ2-7,TRBV10-3,TGTGCCATCAGTGAGTCGACGACTAGCGGGAGGGCCATGTACGAGCAGTACTTC,CAISESTTSGRAMYEQYF
TRBD2,.,TRBJ2-1,TRBV5-6,TGTGCCAGCAGCTTTCTACTAGCGGGAACCTACAATGAGCAGTTCTTC,CASSFLLAGTYNEQFF
TRBD1,.,TRBJ2-3,TRBV5-6,TGTGCCAGCAGATCTGGACAGGGCCCAGATACGCAGTATTTT,CASRSGQGPDTQYF
TRBD2,.,TRBJ2-3,TRBV11-2,TGTGCCAGCAGCTTCGGCGGGGGGACAGATACGCAGTATTTT,CASSFGGGTDTQYF
TRBD1,.,TRBJ2-7,TRBV27,TGTGCCAGCAGTTTCGGACAGGGGGTCTACGAGCAGTACTTC,CASSFGQGVYEQYF
TRBD2,.,TRBJ2-1,TRBV7-9,TGTGCCAGCAGCTCCGGACTAGCGAAGTACAATGAGCAGTTCTTC,CASSSGLAKYNEQFF
.,.,TRBJ2-5,TRBV6-5,TGTGCCAGCAGTTACGAGGACAGACAAGAGACCCAGTACTTC,CASSYEDRQETQYF
TRBD2,.,TRBJ2-7,TRBV5-1,TGCGCCAGCAGCTTGACGGCTAGCGGGGGGGCCTCCTACGAGCAGTACTTC,CASSLTASGGASYEQYF
TRBD1,.,TRBJ2-7,TRBV6-1,TGTGCCAGCAGGGGGGAGGACAGGGGGGGATTTGAGCAGTACTTC,CASRGEDRGGFEQYF
TRBD1,.,TRBJ1-4,TRBV30,TGTGCCTGCCCGTTGACAGGGGCCCCGGCTAATGAAAAACTGTTTTTT,CACPLTGAPANEKLFF